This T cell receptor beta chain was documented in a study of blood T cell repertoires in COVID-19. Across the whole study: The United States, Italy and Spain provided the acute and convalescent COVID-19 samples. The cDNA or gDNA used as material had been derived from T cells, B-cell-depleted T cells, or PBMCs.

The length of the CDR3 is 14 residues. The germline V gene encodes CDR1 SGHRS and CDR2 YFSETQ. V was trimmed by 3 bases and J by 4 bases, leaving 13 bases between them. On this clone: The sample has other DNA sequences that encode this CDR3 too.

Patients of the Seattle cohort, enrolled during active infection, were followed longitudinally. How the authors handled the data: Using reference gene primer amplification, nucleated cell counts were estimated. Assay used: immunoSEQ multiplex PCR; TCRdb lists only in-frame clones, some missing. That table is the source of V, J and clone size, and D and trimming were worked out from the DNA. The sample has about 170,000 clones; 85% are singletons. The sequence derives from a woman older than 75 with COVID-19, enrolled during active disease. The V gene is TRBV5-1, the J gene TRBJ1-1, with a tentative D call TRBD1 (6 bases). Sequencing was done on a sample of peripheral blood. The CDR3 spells CASSSQGGGTEAFF. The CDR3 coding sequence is TGCGCCAGCAGCTCGCAAGGGGGGGGCACTGAAGCTTTCTTT.